This entry lists 29 T cell receptor beta chains sequenced from one sample in a study of blood T cell repertoires in COVID-19. Produced via immunoSEQ multiplex PCR; TCRdb's table is partial and in-frame only. The table shows about 150,000 clones, with approximately 78% occurring only once. Sequencing was done on a sample of peripheral blood. These receptors were taken from a man older than 75 with acute or convalescent COVID-19.

This chain uses TRBV29-1 with TRBJ1-4; TRBD1 matches 12 bases. The CDR3 covers 16 residues. V was pared by 4 bases and J by 3 bases, with 6 bases of the junction left unmatched. Germline values: CDR1 SQVTM, CDR2 ANQGSEA. CDR3 DNA sequence: TGCAGCGTTGGGGACAGGGGGCGCGGGGCTAATGAAAAACTGTTTTTT. Translation: CSVGDRGRGANEKLFF.

V usage is TRBV5-1 and J usage is TRBJ1-5; no definite D call. The germline V gene has CDR1 SGHRS and CDR2 YFSETQ. The CDR3 has 15 amino acids. V lost 0 bases and J 0 bases, leaving 7 bases between the germline ends. The CDR3 sequence: CASSLGELSNQPQHF. CDR3 sequence (DNA): TGCGCCAGCAGCTTGGGGGAGCTTAGCAATCAGCCCCAGCATTTT.

The table lists this clone with a count of one. The rearrangement joins TRBV5-1 to TRBJ2-1, with a weak D call TRBD1 (6 bases). Deletions cut 5 bases from V and 4 bases from J, with 13 bases between. The CDR3 runs 14 residues. Germline CDR1 is SGHRS and CDR2 is YFSETQ. CDR3 coding DNA: TGCGCCAGCAGTCGAAACAGGGATTACAATGAGCAGTTCTTC. Encoded protein: CASSRNRDYNEQFF.

The chain has TRBV6-1 and TRBJ2-7; TRBD1 aligns across 9 bases. Germline V gene sequence: CDR1 MNHNS, CDR2 SASEGT. Germline trimming cut 3 bases from V and 0 bases from J; bases unmatched to any gene: 9. The CDR3 has 17 residues. The CDR3 loop is CASSEGTRDRVSYEQYV. CDR3 sequence (DNA): TGTGCCAGCAGTGAGGGCACTCGGGACAGGGTCTCCTACGAGCAGTACGTC.

A single count supports this clone. The chain couples TRBV5-6 to TRBJ2-7, with 9 bases identical to TRBD1. The CDR3 has 16 amino acids. The J segment lost 2 bases and the V segment lost 2 bases, leaving 8 bases of the junction unmatched. Per the germline V gene, CDR1 is SGHDT and CDR2 is YYEEEE. CDR3 DNA sequence: TGTGCCAGCAGCTTACTGCCGGGACAGGGCCCCTACGAGCAGTACTTC. This encodes CASSLLPGQGPYEQYF. The whole variable domain, filled in from reference TRBV5-6 and TRBJ2-7, reads DAGVTQSPTHLIKTRGQQVTLRCSPKSGHDTVSWYQQALGQGPQFIFQYYEEEERQRGNFPDRFSGHQFPNYSSELNVNALLLGDSALYLCASSLLPGQGPYEQYFGPGTRLTVT.

The chain combines TRBV4-2 with TRBJ1-2; D is undetermined. The V end was cut by 1 base, the J end by 4 bases, with 16 bases between. Germline-derived CDR1 and CDR2 are LGHNA and YNFKEQ. CDR3 size: 16 residues. The CDR3 DNA follows: TGTGCCAGCAGCCAAGGCATCAAAGAAAGCGGCTATGGCTACACCTTC. It yields the protein CASSQGIKESGYGYTF.

The V call is TRBV5-1, the J call TRBJ2-3; 7 bases are shared with TRBD2. The ends lost 0 bases at V and 4 bases at J; junction bases unmatched: 5. The CDR3 length is 15 residues. CDR1 is SGHRS, CDR2 YFSETQ, per germline. The CDR3, as DNA: TGCGCCAGCAGCTTGGGACGGGGGGTCGCAGATACGCAGTATTTT. Its translation is CASSLGRGVADTQYF.

The chain uses TRBV4-1 and TRBJ2-5; 12 bases are a match to TRBD2. The length of the CDR3 is 16 residues. Germline V CDR1 and CDR2: MGHRA, YSYEKL. The V gene end was trimmed by 1 base and the J gene end by 5 bases; junction bases not matched to a gene: 5. The CDR3 loop is CASSQGTSGVSETQYF. DNA of the CDR3: TGCGCCAGCAGCCAAGGGACTAGCGGGGTCAGTGAGACCCAGTACTTC.

The chain couples TRBV4-1 to TRBJ1-4, with D possibly TRBD1 on 6 matching bases. V was pared by 0 bases and J by 0 bases, with 11 bases between. Germline V CDR1 and CDR2: MGHRA, YSYEKL. The CDR3 is made up of 17 amino acids. CDR3 nucleotide sequence: TGCGCCAGCAGCCAAGACAGGGGAGATGCAACTAATGAAAAACTGTTTTTT. It is translated as CASSQDRGDATNEKLFF.

The V gene is TRBV25-1, the J gene TRBJ1-1; 7 bases align to TRBD1. CDR1 MGHDK and CDR2 SYGVNS come from the germline V gene. The CDR3 is 16 amino acids. V lost 4 bases and J lost 4; bases outside the gene matches: 12. The CDR3 protein is CASSATQGGRGTEAFF. The CDR3 DNA is TGTGCCAGCAGTGCAACTCAGGGGGGCAGGGGCACTGAAGCTTTCTTT.

The rearrangement uses TRBV5-1 and TRBJ1-2, with 9 bases identical to TRBD1. The CDR3 length is 16 residues. Trimming removed 0 bases from V and 6 bases from J; junction bases left unmatched: 9. Germline CDR1 is SGHRS and CDR2 is YFSETQ. The CDR3 nucleotides are TGCGCCAGCAGCTTGGGGGGGACAGGGAACCTACATGGCTACACCTTC. Protein product: CASSLGGTGNLHGYTF.

V is TRBV5-1 and J is TRBJ2-1; D possibly corresponds to TRBD1 (6 bases). The CDR3 is 15 amino acids. Germline V lookup: CDR1 SGHRS, CDR2 YFSETQ. V lost 4 bases and J lost 2, with 13 bases in between. DNA of the CDR3: TGCGCCAGCAGCCCAGGGGTAGGGGCCTACAATGAGCAGTTCTTC. It yields the protein CASSPGVGAYNEQFF.

This clone was picked up one time. The chain recombines TRBV5-4 with TRBJ2-5; D perhaps matches TRBD2 (7 bases). V shed 3 bases and J shed 3 bases, with 15 bases lying between them. Germline values: CDR1 SGHNT, CDR2 YYREEE (reference sequence). The CDR3 spans 15 residues. CDR3 region: CASSYGGARKETQYF. The CDR3 region has the DNA TGTGCCAGCAGCTATGGGGGGGCCAGGAAAGAGACCCAGTACTTC.

This sequence joins TRBV7-9 and TRBJ2-5; the match to TRBD2 covers 7 bases. Unmatched junction bases numbered 14, after V lost 4 bases and J lost 9 bases. Germline V CDR1 and CDR2: SEHNR, FQNEAQ (reference sequence). The CDR3 runs 15 residues. The chain's CDR3 is CASSSRGTTTRAQYF. CDR3 DNA: TGTGCCAGCAGCTCCCGGGGGACTACCACGCGGGCCCAGTACTTC. Variable domain in full (rest from reference TRBV7-9 and TRBJ2-5): DTGVSQNPRHKITKRGQNVTFRCDPISEHNRLYWYRQTLGQGPEFLTYFQNEAQLEKSRLLSDRFSAERPKGSFSTLEIQRTEQGDSAMYLCASSSRGTTTRAQYFGPGTRLLVL.

J is TRBJ2-1 and V is TRBV5-5; tentative D call: TRBD1 (5 bases). The V gene lost 1 base and the J gene lost 0 bases, with 14 bases spanning the gap. This CDR3 has 17 residues. Germline values: CDR1 SGHKS, CDR2 YYEKEE (reference sequence). The CDR3 sequence: CASSLWLSRVSYNEQFF. In DNA form, the CDR3 reads TGTGCCAGCAGCTTGTGGCTGTCCAGGGTCTCCTACAATGAGCAGTTCTTC.

V is TRBV5-3 and J is TRBJ2-5, with a possible D match to TRBD1 (7 bases). TRBV5-3 is an ORF for which the function is uncertain. The CDR3 length is 15 residues. The V end was cut by 0 bases, the J end by 6 bases, with 15 bases between. CDR3: CARSLARQGGKTQYF. CDR3 bases: TGTGCCAGAAGCTTGGCGAGACAGGGAGGAAAGACCCAGTACTTC.

This clone was seen a few times. V gene TRBV5-1 combines with J gene TRBJ2-7; 12 nucleotides match TRBD1. J was trimmed by 6 bases and V by 3 bases; bases with no gene match: 4. CDR3 size: 14 residues. Per the germline V gene, CDR1 is SGHRS and CDR2 is YFSETQ. CDR3 DNA: TGCGCCAGCAGCTCCGGGACAGGGGGCCTCGAGCAGTACGTC. Its protein is CASSSGTGGLEQYV.

V gene TRBV30 combines with J gene TRBJ2-7; tentative D call: TRBD1 (5 bases). The CDR3 runs 13 residues. In germline, CDR1 is GTSNPN, CDR2 SVGIG (reference sequence). Trimming removed 3 bases from V and 7 bases from J, with 16 bases in between. CDR3 sequence (DNA): TGTGCCTGGAGCGCTATAGACCAGGGTGAGCAGTACTTC. Protein: CAWSAIDQGEQYF.

This sequence joins TRBV20-1 and TRBJ1-1, with D uncertain. The V gene's germline CDR1 is DFQATT and CDR2 SNEGSKA (reference sequence). The CDR3 has 11 residues. Trimming left V 5 bases short and J 2 bases short, with 6 bases between. The CDR3 sequence: CSASGNTEAFF. The CDR3 DNA is TGCAGTGCTTCAGGCAACACTGAAGCTTTCTTT.

The rearrangement links TRBV28 to TRBJ2-3; D is ambiguous. Germline V gives CDR1 MDHEN, CDR2 SYDVKM. The germline V and J ends were trimmed by 2 bases and 0 bases, with 9 bases remaining between them. CDR3 length: 15 residues. The CDR3 sequence: CASSLELVSTDTQYF. CDR3 coding DNA: TGTGCCAGCAGTTTAGAGCTAGTTAGCACAGATACGCAGTATTTT.

The chain carries TRBV18 and TRBJ2-5; D is undetermined. The CDR3 consists of 11 residues. Germline CDR1 is KGHSH and CDR2 is LQKENI. Trimming removed 3 bases from V and 4 bases from J, with 3 bases in between. The CDR3 DNA reads TGTGCCAGCTCACCTAGAGAGACCCAGTACTTC. Residues: CASSPRETQYF.

V and J are TRBV11-2 and TRBJ2-2, with D possibly TRBD1 on 6 matching bases. V shed 4 bases and J shed 4 bases, with 10 bases lying between them. Per the germline V gene, CDR1 is SGHAT and CDR2 is FQNNGV. This CDR3 is 14 amino acids long. CDR3 nucleotides: TGTGCCAGCAGCTCGGGACAAATCACCGGGGAGCTGTTTTTT. Its translation is CASSSGQITGELFF.

The chain joins TRBV9 to TRBJ2-3, with TRBD1 as a possible D gene (6 bases). V was clipped by 2 bases and J by 2 bases, with 9 bases between them. Per the germline V gene, CDR1 is SGDLS and CDR2 is YYNGEE. CDR3 size: 14 residues. The CDR3 protein is CASSVGGTTDTQYF. The CDR3 region has the DNA TGTGCCAGCAGCGTTGGGGGCACCACAGATACGCAGTATTTT.

With regard to this clone: The sample contains more than one DNA sequence encoding this CDR3. The chain recombines TRBV9 with TRBJ2-5; 8 bases fit TRBD2. CDR1 is SGDLS and CDR2 is YYNGEE in the germline V gene. Losses at the gene ends were 2 bases for V and 2 bases for J; bases not matched to a gene: 5. The CDR3 is made up of 15 amino acids. The CDR3 loop reads CASSVAGGPQETQYF. In nucleotides, the CDR3 is TGTGCCAGCAGCGTTGCGGGGGGCCCTCAAGAGACCCAGTACTTC.

The CDR3 sequence is CASSSRVGVTDTQYF. DNA of the CDR3: TGTGCCAGCAGCTCACGAGTCGGGGTCACAGATACGCAGTATTTT. This chain uses TRBV13 with TRBJ2-3; perhaps TRBD2 as D (5 bases). The V gene's germline CDR1 is PRHDT and CDR2 FYEKMQ (reference sequence). Trimming stripped 4 bases from V and 2 bases from J, with 13 bases between. This CDR3 region has 15 residues.

This chain links TRBV10-2 with TRBJ2-4, with 9 bases matching TRBD2. Per germline, CDR1 WSHSY and CDR2 SAAADI. V was pared by 5 bases and J by 0 bases, with 5 bases of the junction left unmatched. This CDR3 region has 16 residues. The CDR3 loop reads CASSRLAEIAKNIQYF. The DNA of the CDR3 is TGCGCCAGCAGTCGACTAGCGGAAATAGCCAAAAACATTCAGTACTTC.

The chain's CDR3 is CSADGGETQYF. The DNA for the CDR3 is TGCAGCGCGGACGGGGGGGAGACCCAGTACTTC. This rearrangement joins TRBV29-1 to TRBJ2-5; 7 bases match TRBD2. Germline CDR1 SQVTM, CDR2 ANQGSEA. V shed 7 bases and J 5 bases; nucleotides not matched to a gene: 4. This CDR3 contains 11 residues.

V usage is TRBV5-5 and J usage is TRBJ1-4; a possible D gene is TRBD1 (6 bases). There are 14 residues in the CDR3. The V gene's germline CDR1 is SGHKS and CDR2 YYEKEE (reference sequence). Trimming shortened V by 0 bases and J by 5 bases, and 8 bases separated the two germline ends. In DNA, the CDR3 is TGTGCCAGCAGCTTGGGGACAGAAAATGAAAAACTGTTTTTT. Translating gives CASSLGTENEKLFF.

CDR3: CASSLPTSGYEKLFF. As DNA, the CDR3 is TGTGCCAGCAGTTTACCCACGTCGGGGTACGAAAAACTGTTTTTT. The rearrangement uses TRBV28 and TRBJ1-4; no firm D call. The CDR3 contains 15 residues. Germline lookup yields CDR1 MDHEN and CDR2 SYDVKM. The V end lost 2 bases, the J end lost 8 bases, and 15 bases lay between the germline ends. The whole variable domain, remainder taken from reference TRBV28 and TRBJ1-4, is DVKVTQSSRYLVKRTGEKVFLECVQDMDHENMFWYRQDPGLGLRLIYFSYDVKMKEKGDIPEGYSVSREKKERFSLILESASTNQTSMYLCASSLPTSGYEKLFFGSGTQLSVL.